Below, 17 T cell receptor beta chains from the same sample are listed, as sequenced in a study of blood T cells in healthy people across ages (dated by TCRdb to between 2015 and 2017). Receptors were amplified or captured by 5' RACE. The listed sequencing device is Illumina HiSeq 2500. The second PCR ran for roughly 7 to 11 cycles and used a J-beta primer mix along with a sample-barcoded 5' primer. In-frame beta chains were kept once TCRdb had trimmed the public reads at Q25 with fastp and called clones with MiXCR. One record per CDR3 amino acid sequence lists the most common genes and DNA. In this sample the table shows about 600,000 distinct CDR3 sequences, roughly 48% of which occur a single time. The ten largest clones add up to about 22% of the sample. Sequenced sample: blood. All receptors come from a man older than 75 in good health.

The chain employs TRBV4-3 and TRBJ2-2, with a tentative D call TRBD2 (6 bases). The CDR3 runs 15 residues. Germline loops: CDR1 LGHNA, CDR2 YSLEER. Deletions cut 1 base from V and 1 base from J, with 7 bases between. The CDR3 protein is CASSQGSGNTGELFF. The CDR3, as DNA: TGCGCCAGCAGCCAAGGTAGCGGGAACACCGGGGAGCTGTTTTTT.

This clonotype was detected only a few times. The V and J genes are TRBV4-3 and TRBJ2-7; 9 nucleotides line up with TRBD1. Per germline, CDR1 LGHNA and CDR2 YSLEER. The J segment lost 5 bases and the V segment lost 0 bases, leaving 5 bases of the junction unmatched. The CDR3 extends over 15 amino acids. Written as DNA, the CDR3 is TGCGCCAGCAGCCAAGAGACAGGGGGGTTCCACGAGCAGTACTTC. This encodes CASSQETGGFHEQYF.

A few counts support this clonotype. The rearrangement links TRBV7-9 to TRBJ2-7; 11 bases are a match to TRBD2. CDR3 length equals 16 residues. Germline CDR1 reads SEHNR; CDR2 reads FQNEAQ (reference sequence). Losses at the gene ends were 1 base for V and 0 bases for J; bases not matched to a gene: 2. The CDR3 loop reads CASSLVTSGNSYEQYF. The DNA for the CDR3 is TGTGCCAGCAGCTTAGTGACTAGCGGGAACTCCTACGAGCAGTACTTC.

The V gene is TRBV5-1, the J gene TRBJ2-1, with a weak D call TRBD2 (6 bases). Germline values: CDR1 SGHRS, CDR2 YFSETQ. With 4 bases removed from V and 8 bases from J, the gap between germline ends came to 16 bases. The CDR3 consists of 14 residues. Here the CDR3 reads CASSLEIGGDEQFF. DNA for the CDR3: TGCGCCAGCAGCCTAGAGATTGGAGGGGATGAGCAGTTCTTC.

The genes are TRBV28 and TRBJ2-1; D call uncertain. Deletions cut 6 bases from V and 11 bases from J, with 11 bases between. CDR1 and CDR2 from the germline V gene are MDHEN and SYDVKM. The CDR3 is 11 amino acids. CDR3 bases: TGTGCCAGCAGCCCTGGTAATAAGCAGTTCTTC. Amino acid sequence: CASSPGNKQFF.

This clonotype was seen more than once but under ten times. The chain combines TRBV9 with TRBJ2-3; TRBD2 matches 8 bases. V gave up 3 bases and J gave up 2 bases; unmatched junction bases: 11. Per germline, CDR1 SGDLS and CDR2 YYNGEE. This CDR3 has 17 residues. CDR3 protein: CASSGAPGLGPTDTQYF. CDR3 coding DNA: TGTGCCAGCAGCGGAGCCCCGGGACTAGGTCCCACAGATACGCAGTATTTT.

V gene TRBV7-9 combines with J gene TRBJ1-4, with 9 bases identical to TRBD1. The ends lost 6 bases at V and 7 bases at J; junction bases unmatched: 12. Germline V gene data show CDR1 as SEHNR and CDR2 as FQNEAQ (reference sequence). The CDR3 is 16 residues long. The CDR3 sequence is CASSQTGGQGREKLFF. The CDR3 coding sequence is TGTGCCAGCAGTCAAACCGGGGGACAGGGTCGTGAAAAACTGTTTTTT.

J is TRBJ2-3 and V is TRBV29-1, with D hard to call. The length of the CDR3 is 14 residues. Trimming removed 4 bases at V and 0 bases at J, with 11 bases between. Germline V gene lookup returns CDR1 SQVTM and CDR2 ANQGSEA. The CDR3 nucleotides read TGCAGCGTTGCCAGCCCTTCTAGCACAGATACGCAGTATTTT. Translating it yields CSVASPSSTDTQYF.

With respect to this clonotype: A much larger clone is a single base away; this may be a read error. The V gene is TRBV7-2, the J gene TRBJ2-3; 12 bases fit TRBD2. J gave up 5 bases and V 5 bases, and 2 bases lay outside the gene matches. There are 14 residues in the CDR3. The V gene's germline CDR1 is SGHTA and CDR2 FQGNSA. Written as DNA, the CDR3 is TGTGCCAGCAGCGCGGGACTAGCGGGAGATACGCAGTATTTT. This codes for CASSAGLAGDTQYF.

The chain carries TRBV20-1 and TRBJ2-3; 7 nucleotides align to TRBD2. Germline trimming cut 0 bases from V and 0 bases from J; bases unmatched to any gene: 3. This CDR3 region has 15 residues. The germline CDR1 and CDR2 sequences are DFQATT and SNEGSKA (reference sequence). DNA for the CDR3: TGCAGTGCTAGAGATGCTAGCGGAAGCACAGATACGCAGTATTTT. The encoded protein is CSARDASGSTDTQYF.

The V and J genes are TRBV5-5 and TRBJ2-3; D not certain. Trimming shortened V by 1 base and J by 3 bases, and 3 bases separated the two germline ends. The CDR3 contains 12 residues. Per germline, CDR1 SGHKS and CDR2 YYEKEE (reference sequence). CDR3 nucleotide sequence: TGTGCCAGCAGCTTGTGGACAGATACGCAGTATTTT. Protein sequence: CASSLWTDTQYF.

In its sample, this clonotype was seen a few times. The CDR3 coding sequence is TGTGCCAGCAGAACGACAGGGGCGGCCACTGAAGCTTTCTTT. Residues: CASRTTGAATEAFF. The rearrangement uses TRBV6-5 and TRBJ1-1; 8 bases map to TRBD1. Germline assignment: CDR1 MNHEY and CDR2 SVGAGI. Trimming cost V 6 bases and J 4 bases; bases outside gene matches: 7. The CDR3 is 14 residues long.

The rearrangement uses TRBV5-1 and TRBJ2-1, with 13 bases aligning to TRBD2. The CDR3 consists of 16 residues. The J segment lost 7 bases and the V segment lost 0 bases, leaving 4 bases of the junction unmatched. The germline V gene has CDR1 SGHRS and CDR2 YFSETQ. The CDR3 region has the DNA TGCGCCAGCAGCTTGGTAGCACTAGCGGGAGGGAATGAGCAGTTCTTC. Translated, it gives CASSLVALAGGNEQFF.

The chain combines TRBV20-1 with TRBJ2-3; TRBD2 aligns across 7 bases. Germline V gene sequence: CDR1 DFQATT, CDR2 SNEGSKA (reference sequence). This CDR3 contains 14 residues. V lost 5 bases to trimming and J lost 3 bases; unmatched junction nucleotides: 8. CDR3 in DNA: TGCAGTGCTCCTGGCGGGAGTAGGACAGATACGCAGTATTTT. Encoded protein: CSAPGGSRTDTQYF.

This clonotype was recorded a few times. This chain joins TRBV20-1 and TRBJ2-3; TRBD2 aligns across 9 bases. The CDR3 covers 14 residues. V lost 5 bases and J lost 9; bases outside the gene matches: 12. CDR1 and CDR2 from the germline V gene are DFQATT and SNEGSKA (reference sequence). CDR3 protein: CSAGRAGGPLTQYF. DNA for the CDR3: TGCAGTGCTGGCCGGGCGGGAGGGCCATTAACGCAGTATTTT.

V is TRBV5-1 and J is TRBJ2-7, with a weak D call TRBD1 (5 bases). Per germline, CDR1 SGHRS and CDR2 YFSETQ. Trimming took 1 base from V and 0 from J, leaving 11 bases between them. CDR3 size: 15 residues. The DNA of the CDR3 is TGCGCCAGCAGCTTGTTGGACACGAGCTCCTACGAGCAGTACTTC. Translated: CASSLLDTSSYEQYF.

Concerning this clonotype itself: Possible read error: a much larger clone is one base away. The chain uses TRBV6-2 or TRBV6-3 and TRBJ2-5; tentative D call: TRBD2 (5 bases). The DNA end favors TRBJ2-7, so the J call may be wrong. This CDR3 has 14 amino acids. Germline assignment: CDR1 MNHEY and CDR2 SVGEGT. CDR3 in DNA: TGTGCCAGCCGAAGTCCCGGGGACTCCTACGAGCAGTACTTC. Translation gives CASRSPGDSYEQYF.